This TCR beta chain was retrieved from a study of T cells in Graves' hyperthyroidism and ophthalmopathy. CDR1 is SGHAT and CDR2 is FQNNGV in the germline V gene. The CDR3 covers 15 residues. Losses at the gene ends were 6 bases for V and 7 bases for J; bases not matched to a gene: 12. Authors of the study amplified TCR beta CDR3 regions from RNA transcripts. The study used the HTBI primer set for a first-round RT-PCR of the TCR CDR3. MiXCR, applied by TCRdb to the multiplex PCR reads, yields one record per CDR3 protein. Of hundreds of thousands of distinct CDR3 sequences listed, 45% are singletons. The chain combines TRBV11-2 with TRBJ1-2; 9 nucleotides align to TRBD1. The receptor's source is an adult man with Graves' disease, either hyperthyroidism or ophthalmopathy (not recorded which). The sequenced material came from peripheral blood or thyroid tissue (not recorded which). CDR3 nucleotide sequence: TGTGCCAGCAGATCGCCGGGACAGGGTTTCGCTGGCTACACCTTC. It encodes CASRSPGQGFAGYTF.